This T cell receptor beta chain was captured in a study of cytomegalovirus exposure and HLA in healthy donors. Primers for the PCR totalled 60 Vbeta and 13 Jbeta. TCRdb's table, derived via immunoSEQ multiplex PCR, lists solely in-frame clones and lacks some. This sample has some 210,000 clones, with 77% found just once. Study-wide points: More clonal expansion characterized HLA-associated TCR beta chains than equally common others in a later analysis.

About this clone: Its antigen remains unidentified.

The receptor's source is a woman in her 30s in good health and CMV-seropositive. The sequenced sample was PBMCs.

The CDR3 DNA follows: TGCGCCAGCAGCCAACCGGGGAGGGTGGTAAACACTGAAGCTTTCTTT. As protein: CASSQPGRVVNTEAFF. V is TRBV4-3 and J is TRBJ1-1; D is undetermined. The CDR3 has 16 residues. CDR1 is LGHNA and CDR2 is YSLEER in the germline V gene. V was clipped by 2 bases and J by 2 bases, with 15 bases between them.